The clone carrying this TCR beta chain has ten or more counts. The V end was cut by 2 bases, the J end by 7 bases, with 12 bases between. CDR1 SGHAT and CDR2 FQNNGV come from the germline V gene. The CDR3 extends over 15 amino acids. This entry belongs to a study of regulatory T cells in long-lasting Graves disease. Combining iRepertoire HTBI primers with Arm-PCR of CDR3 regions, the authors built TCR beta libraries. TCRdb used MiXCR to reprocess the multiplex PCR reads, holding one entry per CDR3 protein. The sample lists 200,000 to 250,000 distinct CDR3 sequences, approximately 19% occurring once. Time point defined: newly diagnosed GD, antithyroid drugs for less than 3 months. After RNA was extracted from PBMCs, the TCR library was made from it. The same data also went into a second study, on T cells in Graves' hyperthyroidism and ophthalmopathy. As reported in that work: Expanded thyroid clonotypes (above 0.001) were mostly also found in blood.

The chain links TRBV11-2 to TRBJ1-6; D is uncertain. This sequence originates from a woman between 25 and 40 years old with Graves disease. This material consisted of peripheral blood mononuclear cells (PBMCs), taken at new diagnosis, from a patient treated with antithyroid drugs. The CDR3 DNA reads TGTGCCAGCAGCTTAAGAATAACTACCAATTCACCCCTCCACTTT. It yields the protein CASSLRITTNSPLHF.